This is a list of T cell receptor beta chains from one sample in a study of shared clonotypes between healthy human individuals. The assay was immunoSEQ multiplex PCR, and TCRdb's table has in-frame clones only and misses some. This table has approximately 2,000,000 clones, around 93% appearing once. Material: naive CD8+ T cells from PBMCs. These TCRs come from a man aged 18-30 years in good health. Some clones in this sample may be carry-over from other donors' samples. Each CDR3 is given with its conserved first and last residue. The order of the fields is clone size, D gene, V gene, J gene, CDR3 protein, CDR3 DNA. The D gene is left open where the match is weak. Not every row has a clone size; where given, it reads once, few, many or a size class.

clone size: -
D gene: -
V gene: TRBV9
J gene: TRBJ2-3
CDR3 protein: CASSVEGLRPTDTQYF
CDR3 DNA: TGTGCCAGCAGCGTAGAGGGCCTCCGACCCACAGATACGCAGTATTTT

clone size: -
D gene: -
V gene: TRBV19
J gene: TRBJ2-7
CDR3 protein: CATRGAYEQYF
CDR3 DNA: TGTGCCACCCGGGGAGCCTACGAGCAGTACTTC

clone size: -
D gene: TRBD2
V gene: TRBV29-1
J gene: TRBJ2-1
CDR3 protein: CSVGRTSLSYNEQFF
CDR3 DNA: TGCAGCGTTGGCCGGACTAGCTTGTCCTACAATGAGCAGTTCTTC

clone size: -
D gene: -
V gene: TRBV7-2
J gene: TRBJ2-1
CDR3 protein: CASSLALTSYNEQFF
CDR3 DNA: TGTGCCAGCAGCTTAGCTCTGACCTCCTACAATGAGCAGTTCTTC

clone size: -
D gene: TRBD2
V gene: TRBV28
J gene: TRBJ2-1
CDR3 protein: CASSLIAGGSNEQFF
CDR3 DNA: TGTGCCAGCAGTTTAATAGCGGGAGGATCAAATGAGCAGTTCTTC

clone size: -
D gene: TRBD2
V gene: TRBV28
J gene: TRBJ2-1
CDR3 protein: CASLAGVNEQFF
CDR3 DNA: TGTGCCAGCCTAGCGGGAGTCAATGAGCAGTTCTTC

clone size: -
D gene: -
V gene: TRBV7-9
J gene: TRBJ1-2
CDR3 protein: CASSPRDETGYTF
CDR3 DNA: TGTGCCAGCAGCCCCCGGGACGAAACTGGCTACACCTTC

clone size: -
D gene: -
V gene: TRBV28
J gene: TRBJ2-5
CDR3 protein: CASIKGMGETQYF
CDR3 DNA: TGTGCCAGCATCAAAGGGATGGGAGAGACCCAGTACTTC

clone size: -
D gene: TRBD1
V gene: TRBV5-6
J gene: TRBJ1-3
CDR3 protein: CASSLGSGQGSGNTIYF
CDR3 DNA: TGTGCCAGCAGCTTGGGGTCCGGACAGGGATCTGGAAACACCATATATTTT

clone size: -
D gene: -
V gene: TRBV9
J gene: TRBJ1-1
CDR3 protein: CASSVESSRTEAFF
CDR3 DNA: TGTGCCAGCAGCGTAGAGTCATCCCGCACTGAAGCTTTCTTT

clone size: -
D gene: -
V gene: TRBV13
J gene: TRBJ2-1
CDR3 protein: CASSLAGYNEQFF
CDR3 DNA: TGTGCCAGCAGCTTAGCAGGCTACAATGAGCAGTTCTTC

clone size: -
D gene: -
V gene: TRBV4-3
J gene: TRBJ2-7
CDR3 protein: CASSQDWESYEQYF
CDR3 DNA: TGCGCCAGCAGCCAAGACTGGGAGTCCTACGAGCAGTACTTC

clone size: -
D gene: -
V gene: TRBV9
J gene: TRBJ2-2
CDR3 protein: CASSVIVAGGSGELFF
CDR3 DNA: TGTGCCAGCAGCGTAATCGTAGCTGGTGGGTCCGGGGAGCTGTTTTTT

clone size: -
D gene: -
V gene: TRBV13
J gene: TRBJ2-1
CDR3 protein: CASSSGLAQGNEQFF
CDR3 DNA: TGTGCCAGCAGCTCGGGGTTAGCGCAGGGCAATGAGCAGTTCTTC

clone size: -
D gene: -
V gene: TRBV19
J gene: TRBJ2-5
CDR3 protein: CASSIAKETQYF
CDR3 DNA: TGTGCCAGTAGTATTGCAAAGGAGACCCAGTACTTC

clone size: -
D gene: TRBD2
V gene: TRBV27
J gene: TRBJ2-7
CDR3 protein: CASSPSGGKVMFEQYF
CDR3 DNA: TGTGCCAGCAGTCCATCGGGAGGAAAGGTGATGTTTGAGCAGTACTTC

clone size: -
D gene: -
V gene: TRBV7-9
J gene: TRBJ2-7
CDR3 protein: CASSFNVYEQYF
CDR3 DNA: TGTGCCAGCAGCTTCAATGTGTACGAGCAGTACTTC

clone size: once
D gene: -
V gene: TRBV4-2
J gene: TRBJ1-4
CDR3 protein: CASSQRTGEEEKLFF
CDR3 DNA: TGTGCCAGCAGCCAAAGGACCGGAGAGGAGGAAAAACTGTTTTTT

clone size: -
D gene: -
V gene: TRBV5-1
J gene: TRBJ2-7
CDR3 protein: CASSIESVGEYEQYF
CDR3 DNA: TGCGCCAGCAGCATCGAGTCGGTTGGGGAATACGAGCAGTACTTC

clone size: -
D gene: TRBD1
V gene: TRBV28
J gene: TRBJ2-7
CDR3 protein: CASSLWGQESYEQYF
CDR3 DNA: TGTGCTAGCAGTTTATGGGGACAGGAATCCTACGAGCAGTACTTC

clone size: -
D gene: -
V gene: TRBV25-1
J gene: TRBJ2-1
CDR3 protein: CASSGPSVRRPGDEQFF
CDR3 DNA: TGTGCCAGCAGTGGCCCATCTGTTCGCCGTCCCGGCGATGAGCAGTTCTTC

clone size: -
D gene: TRBD1
V gene: TRBV27
J gene: TRBJ2-7
CDR3 protein: CASSFTGQGAEQYF
CDR3 DNA: TGTGCCAGCAGTTTTACAGGACAGGGGGCCGAGCAGTACTTC

clone size: -
D gene: TRBD2
V gene: TRBV2
J gene: TRBJ2-5
CDR3 protein: CASSEDGTSGQALQETQYF
CDR3 DNA: TGTGCCAGCAGTGAAGATGGGACTAGCGGGCAAGCCTTACAAGAGACCCAGTACTTC

clone size: -
D gene: -
V gene: TRBV4-2
J gene: TRBJ1-2
CDR3 protein: CASRYGNYGYTF
CDR3 DNA: TGTGCCAGCAGATACGGGAACTATGGCTACACCTTC

clone size: -
D gene: TRBD1
V gene: TRBV25-1
J gene: TRBJ2-7
CDR3 protein: CASSVGLGQGYEQYF
CDR3 DNA: TGTGCCAGCAGTGTCGGCCTCGGACAGGGCTACGAGCAGTACTTC

clone size: -
D gene: -
V gene: TRBV7-9
J gene: TRBJ2-7
CDR3 protein: CASSLPWNPYEQYF
CDR3 DNA: TGTGCCAGCAGCCTCCCTTGGAACCCTTACGAGCAGTACTTC

clone size: -
D gene: -
V gene: TRBV13
J gene: TRBJ2-5
CDR3 protein: CASSLESEETQYF
CDR3 DNA: TGTGCCAGCAGCTTGGAATCTGAAGAGACCCAGTACTTC

clone size: -
D gene: -
V gene: TRBV6-5
J gene: TRBJ2-5
CDR3 protein: CASSYSIRGGGTQYF
CDR3 DNA: TGTGCCAGCAGTTACTCGATTAGGGGAGGAGGGACCCAGTACTTC

clone size: -
D gene: TRBD1
V gene: TRBV27
J gene: TRBJ1-5
CDR3 protein: CASSLAAPRTGSQPQHF
CDR3 DNA: TGTGCCAGCAGTTTGGCCGCCCCCCGGACAGGGAGTCAGCCCCAGCATTTT

clone size: -
D gene: TRBD1
V gene: TRBV11-2
J gene: TRBJ2-7
CDR3 protein: CASSFGRGNSYEQYF
CDR3 DNA: TGTGCCAGCAGCTTCGGCAGGGGGAACTCCTACGAGCAGTACTTC

clone size: -
D gene: TRBD2
V gene: TRBV2
J gene: TRBJ2-3
CDR3 protein: CASSEALGLAGTDTQYF
CDR3 DNA: TGTGCCAGCAGTGAAGCCTTGGGACTAGCGGGCACAGATACGCAGTATTTT

clone size: -
D gene: -
V gene: TRBV19
J gene: TRBJ1-5
CDR3 protein: CATTEGQPYSNQPQHF
CDR3 DNA: TGTGCCACTACGGAGGGACAACCTTATAGCAATCAGCCCCAGCATTTT

clone size: -
D gene: -
V gene: TRBV19
J gene: TRBJ2-4
CDR3 protein: CASAAGLMAKNIQYF
CDR3 DNA: TGTGCCAGCGCTGCTGGGCTTATGGCCAAAAACATTCAGTACTTC

clone size: -
D gene: TRBD1
V gene: TRBV30
J gene: TRBJ1-1
CDR3 protein: CAWRDSGQATEAFF
CDR3 DNA: TGTGCCTGGAGGGACAGTGGACAGGCCACTGAAGCTTTCTTT

clone size: -
D gene: -
V gene: TRBV7-6
J gene: TRBJ2-5
CDR3 protein: CASSLEDYGQETQYF
CDR3 DNA: TGTGCCAGCAGCTTAGAGGACTATGGCCAAGAGACCCAGTACTTC

clone size: -
D gene: TRBD1
V gene: TRBV28
J gene: TRBJ1-4
CDR3 protein: CASSPSRGTLGEKLFF
CDR3 DNA: TGTGCCAGCAGTCCATCCAGGGGGACCTTGGGGGAAAAACTGTTTTTT

clone size: few
D gene: -
V gene: TRBV11-2
J gene: TRBJ2-2
CDR3 protein: CASVSGTGELFF
CDR3 DNA: TGTGCCAGCGTAAGTGGCACCGGGGAGCTGTTTTTT

clone size: -
D gene: TRBD1
V gene: TRBV5-1
J gene: TRBJ1-1
CDR3 protein: CASSRDRVGTEAFF
CDR3 DNA: TGCGCCAGCAGCCGGGACAGGGTAGGCACTGAAGCTTTCTTT

clone size: -
D gene: -
V gene: TRBV4-1
J gene: TRBJ1-5
CDR3 protein: CASSQEPPGAGSNQPQHF
CDR3 DNA: TGCGCCAGCAGCCAAGAACCCCCAGGGGCCGGATCGAATCAGCCCCAGCATTTT

clone size: -
D gene: -
V gene: TRBV5-4
J gene: TRBJ2-7
CDR3 protein: CASSLTPQAGSYEQYF
CDR3 DNA: TGTGCCAGCAGCTTGACACCCCAGGCGGGCTCCTACGAGCAGTACTTC

clone size: -
D gene: TRBD1
V gene: TRBV28
J gene: TRBJ1-5
CDR3 protein: CASSLRGRRDQPQHF
CDR3 DNA: TGTGCCAGCAGTTTAAGGGGGCGAAGGGATCAGCCCCAGCATTTT

clone size: -
D gene: -
V gene: TRBV5-4
J gene: TRBJ1-1
CDR3 protein: CASSTRGSAEAFF
CDR3 DNA: TGTGCCAGCAGTACGAGGGGCAGCGCTGAAGCTTTCTTT

clone size: -
D gene: -
V gene: TRBV25-1
J gene: TRBJ1-2
CDR3 protein: CASSRGAYGYTF
CDR3 DNA: TGTGCCAGCAGTCGAGGGGCCTATGGCTACACCTTC

clone size: once
D gene: -
V gene: TRBV19
J gene: TRBJ2-3
CDR3 protein: CASMGRDTQYF
CDR3 DNA: TGTGCCAGTATGGGGAGGGATACGCAGTATTTT

clone size: once
D gene: TRBD2
V gene: TRBV9
J gene: TRBJ2-3
CDR3 protein: CASSLPLPASGRAGDTQYF
CDR3 DNA: TGTGCCAGCAGCCTCCCCCTCCCGGCTAGCGGGAGGGCCGGGGATACGCAGTATTTT

clone size: -
D gene: -
V gene: TRBV5-1
J gene: TRBJ2-3
CDR3 protein: CASSKTDTQYF
CDR3 DNA: TGCGCCAGCAGCAAAACAGATACGCAGTATTTT

clone size: -
D gene: TRBD1
V gene: TRBV7-6
J gene: TRBJ2-4
CDR3 protein: CASSLADRGDIQYF
CDR3 DNA: TGTGCCAGCAGCTTAGCGGACAGGGGGGACATTCAGTACTTC

clone size: once
D gene: -
V gene: TRBV2
J gene: TRBJ2-7
CDR3 protein: CASSLTGGAYEQYF
CDR3 DNA: TGTGCCAGCAGTCTTACAGGAGGGGCCTACGAGCAGTACTTC

clone size: -
D gene: TRBD2
V gene: TRBV7-2
J gene: TRBJ2-5
CDR3 protein: CASSLVILAGVPRRETQYF
CDR3 DNA: TGTGCCAGCAGCTTAGTTATCCTAGCGGGCGTTCCTCGTCGAGAGACCCAGTACTTC

clone size: -
D gene: -
V gene: TRBV2
J gene: TRBJ2-7
CDR3 protein: CASSSGTEPYEQYF
CDR3 DNA: TGTGCCAGCAGTTCCGGGACGGAACCCTACGAGCAGTACTTC

clone size: -
D gene: TRBD2
V gene: TRBV27
J gene: TRBJ2-1
CDR3 protein: CASSLFVGGLNEQFF
CDR3 DNA: TGTGCCAGCAGTTTATTTGTGGGAGGGCTCAATGAGCAGTTCTTC

clone size: -
D gene: TRBD1
V gene: TRBV7-9
J gene: TRBJ2-2
CDR3 protein: CASSHRDRVTGELFF
CDR3 DNA: TGTGCCAGCAGCCACCGGGACAGGGTAACCGGGGAGCTGTTTTTT

clone size: -
D gene: TRBD2
V gene: TRBV5-1
J gene: TRBJ2-1
CDR3 protein: CASSLGGLVSYNEQFF
CDR3 DNA: TGCGCCAGCAGCTTGGGAGGACTAGTCTCCTACAATGAGCAGTTCTTC

clone size: -
D gene: TRBD2
V gene: TRBV11-2
J gene: TRBJ2-1
CDR3 protein: CASNLAGGYNEQFF
CDR3 DNA: TGTGCCAGCAATCTAGCGGGAGGGTACAATGAGCAGTTCTTC